The source of this TCR beta chain is a study of blood T cell repertoires in COVID-19. Turning to the study itself: PBMCs, B-cell-depleted T cells, or T cells provided the cDNA or gDNA that made up the material.

This clone was counted once. The V gene end was trimmed by 5 bases and the J gene end by 13 bases; junction bases not matched to a gene: 7. Germline loops: CDR1 LNHNV, CDR2 YYDKDF (reference sequence). CDR3 length: 12 residues. TCRdb keeps only in-frame clones here, not all; method: immunoSEQ multiplex PCR. The sample lists 95,000 to 150,000 clones; roughly 87% were seen once. This chain links TRBV15 with TRBJ1-4; 7 bases agree with TRBD1. The receptor comes from an older man with active or convalescent COVID-19. Source material: peripheral blood. The CDR3 region is CATSLRQGSLFF. CDR3 bases: TGTGCCACCAGCCTTCGACAGGGCTCACTGTTTTTT.